The subject of this entry is one TCR beta chain. Its cognate antigen is unknown. This sample was included in a study of cytomegalovirus exposure and HLA in healthy donors. Study-wide results and limits: In vitro checks showed that a few CMV-associated chains really do target CMV antigens.

Vbeta (60) and Jbeta (13) primers were used in the PCR. Original methodology: Later work found 65 million to 85 million unique TCR beta chains, with 9 million to 13 million shared. The protocol was immunoSEQ multiplex PCR, while the TCRdb copy is restricted to in-frame clones and leaves out a portion. Clonal size and the V and J genes are those of that table, whereas D and trimming came from the DNA. The table lists approximately 200,000 clones, 79% of them singletons. Germline loops: CDR1 KGHSH, CDR2 LQKENI. V gave up 8 bases and J gave up 0 bases, with 14 bases separating them. The CDR3 sequence is 15 residues long.

This chain uses TRBV18 with TRBJ1-3; no definite D call. The receptor comes from a woman aged 30 to 39 in good health and CMV-seropositive. The source material was PBMCs. CDR3 bases: TGTGCCAGCGTCCGCACGACGGGCTCTGGAAACACCATATATTTT. This translates into CASVRTTGSGNTIYF.